This T cell receptor beta chain stems from a study of T cells after yellow fever vaccination (dated by TCRdb to the late 2010s). In the study overall: The SMART-Seq v4 Ultra Low Input RNA kit was used to prepare libraries from fractions with low cell numbers. The cohort comprised two healthy male donors, one aged 18 to 29 and one aged 30 to 40 years. To track T-cell clones before and after primary and booster YFV17D yellow fever vaccination, bulk TCR alpha and beta repertoires were sequenced longitudinally. Blood samples were taken at several timepoints before and after primary and secondary immunization, and bulk PBMC replicates and cell subsets were isolated. What the study reported, not specific to this receptor: A small share of clonotypes occurred in both CD4 and CD8 compartments, likely arising from convergent recombination. The secondary T-cell response was found to be weaker but faster than the primary response, with a peak reached on day 5 rather than on day 15. Computational filtering was needed because FACS-sorted repertoires could contain abundant contaminating clonotypes from the bulk population. The study included only a couple of donors, which limits how far the findings can be generalized. Most clones expanded after primary vaccination (96% of CD4 and about 85% of CD8) were re-detected after the booster, suggesting that broad memory maintenance occurred.

The data were produced on an Illumina NovaSeq 6000. TCR cDNA was synthesized by 5'RACE template switching, through which a universal primer site and unique molecular identifiers were introduced. Priming for cDNA synthesis came from both the TCR alpha and TCR beta constant segments. Libraries were amplified in two PCR steps, with sample barcodes and sequencing adapters added in the second step. Sequencing of libraries was done on Illumina HiSeq 2500 (2x100 bp) or NovaSeq (2x150 bp). In the paper's pipeline: Demultiplexing of reads and collapsing into UMI consensus sequences were performed with MIGEC, and V(D)J alignment was carried out with MiXCR. Clonotypes responding to the vaccine were identified with edgeR on replicate PBMC samples, with the criteria of FDR below 0.01 and a log2 fold change above 5 up to day 15. CD4 or CD8 identity was assigned to each bulk clonotype according to whether the clonotype was present at higher abundance in the sequenced CD4 repertoire or the sequenced CD8 repertoire. Using fastp at Q25 and MiXCR, TCRdb reprocessed the public reads and kept productive beta chains. Rows with one shared CDR3 protein collapse into an entry with the most common genes and DNA. The V and J calls reflect TCRdb's pipeline rather than the authors' work. A total of fewer than 500,000 distinct CDR3 sequences appear in this sample, around 19% of them only once. The ten largest clonotypes hold over 15% of the sample.

Notes on this clonotype: The clone's antigen remains unknown. One base away there is no much larger clone; base qualities are not given.

Sample treatment or condition, as interpreted from the label and publication: live attenuated yellow fever vaccine strain. At each blood-draw timepoint, two biological replicates of bulk PBMCs were collected. A standard Ficoll-Paque protocol was used to isolate PBMCs from peripheral blood. TriZol was used to extract RNA from bulk PBMCs, from CD4 and CD8 fractions, and from dextramer-positive and dextramer-negative fractions. Cut back by 5 bases and 4 bases, the V and J ends lie 20 bases apart. In the germline V gene, CDR1 corresponds to SGHVS and CDR2 to FNYEAQ. Taken from cysteine to phenylalanine, the CDR3 has 16 residues. The CDR3 DNA has 48 bases and is translated from base 1.

The receptor was derived from a man between 18 and 29 years old who received the YFV17D yellow fever vaccine. The chain is assembled from TRBV7-6 and TRBJ1-1; the D gene is perhaps TRBD1, on 6 matching bases. The sequencing used PBMCs, collected before the yellow fever booster vaccination. The DNA sequence is TGTGCCAGCAGCCTCGTACAGGGACCGACGGTCACTGAAGCTTTCTTT. It is translated as CASSLVQGPTVTEAFF. This CDR3, with the reference TRBV7-6 and TRBJ1-1 proteins standing in past its ends, gives the full variable domain GAGVSQSPRYKVTKRGQDVALRCDPISGHVSLYWYRQALGQGPEFLTYFNYEAQQDKSGLPNDRFSAERPEGSISTLTIQRTEQRDSAMYRCASSLVQGPTVTEAFFGQGTRLTVV.